These 16 T cell receptor beta chains originate from one sample sequenced in a study of naive and memory T cell subsets. The beta constant-region primer was an equimolar mix of two oligonucleotides covering TRBC1 and TRBC2. The ligated cDNA underwent four PCR rounds using SP2 and nested alpha and beta constant-region primers. TCRdb redid the calling of the UMI-ligation and nested PCR reads with MiXCR, one entry per CDR3 protein. In the table there are 80,000 to 95,000 distinct CDR3 sequences, 9% of which are singletons. The sequenced sample consisted of naive CD8+ T cells from blood. These receptors came from a human donor in good health.

On this clonotype itself: Because the CDR3 is missing its conserved closing phenylalanine or tryptophan, this is likely a read error. V usage is TRBV7-9 and J usage is TRBJ2-2; D ambiguous. The V end lost 4 bases, the J end lost 3 bases, and 12 bases lay between the germline ends. This CDR3 has 15 amino acids. Germline lookup yields CDR1 SEHNR and CDR2 FQNEAQ (reference sequence). The CDR3 nucleotides read TGTGCCAGCAGCTCCATCAGAGGTTACACCGGGGAGCTGTTTTCT. Translated, it gives CASSSIRGYTGELFS.

Only a few counts were recorded for this clonotype. The rearrangement uses TRBV19 and TRBJ1-1; no clear D gene. The germline V gene encodes CDR1 LNHDA and CDR2 SQIVND (reference sequence). V lost 3 bases and J lost 1, with 6 bases in between. The length of the CDR3 is 13 residues. The CDR3, as DNA: TGTGCCAGTAGTATCGGGAGGAACACTGAAGCTTTCTTT. The encoded protein is CASSIGRNTEAFF. The entire variable domain, with the rest obtained from reference TRBV19 and TRBJ1-1, is as follows: DGGITQSPKYLFRKEGQNVTLSCEQNLNHDAMYWYRQDPGQGLRLIYYSQIVNDFQKGDIAEGYSVSREKKESFPLTVTSAQKNPTAFYLCASSIGRNTEAFFGQGTRLTVV.

The V and J genes are TRBV4-2 and TRBJ2-3, with D tentatively TRBD2 (5 bases). The germline V and J ends were trimmed by 0 bases and 1 base, with 20 bases remaining between them. This CDR3 has 19 residues. The germline V gene encodes CDR1 LGHNA and CDR2 YNFKEQ. The CDR3 DNA sequence: TGTGCCAGCAGCCAAGATTTTCTCGGCGTGCAAGCGGGCACAGATACGCAGTATTTT. Protein sequence: CASSQDFLGVQAGTDTQYF.

This clonotype was detected a few times. The chain is built from TRBV29-1 and TRBJ2-3; D is perhaps TRBD2 (6 bases). This CDR3 spans 15 amino acids. Trimming cost V 0 bases and J 4 bases, with 14 bases left between them. Germline loops: CDR1 SQVTM, CDR2 ANQGSEA. Written as DNA, the CDR3 is TGCAGCGTTGAAGATAGGGGAGGAAGGGCAGATACGCAGTATTTT. It specifies CSVEDRGGRADTQYF.

The table lists this clonotype with a few counts. V gene TRBV20-1 combines with J gene TRBJ2-3, with 13 bases lining up with TRBD2. V shed 0 bases and J 3 bases; nucleotides not matched to a gene: 9. From germline, CDR1 is DFQATT and CDR2 SNEGSKA (reference sequence). CDR3 size: 18 residues. CDR3 amino acids: CSARDTSGRAGPTDTQYF. The DNA for the CDR3 is TGCAGTGCTAGAGATACTAGCGGGAGGGCCGGTCCTACAGATACGCAGTATTTT.

This clonotype has ten or more counts. The chain recombines TRBV4-1 with TRBJ1-2; D call uncertain. The CDR3 covers 14 residues. V lost 4 bases and J lost 4, with 13 bases in between. Germline-derived CDR1 and CDR2 are MGHRA and YSYEKL. For the CDR3, the DNA is TGCGCCAGCAGCCTCGGCTCCGCGGGCTATGGCTACACCTTC. Translated, it gives CASSLGSAGYGYTF.

This clonotype was observed many times. V gene TRBV29-1 combines with J gene TRBJ2-1; 8 bases agree with TRBD2. The CDR3 consists of 14 residues. Per germline, CDR1 SQVTM and CDR2 ANQGSEA. The ends lost 4 bases at V and 2 bases at J; junction bases unmatched: 4. In DNA form, the CDR3 reads TGCAGCGTTGGGGCGGGGGGTCCCTACAATGAGCAGTTCTTC. Amino acids: CSVGAGGPYNEQFF.

This clonotype was detected ten times or more. The genes are TRBV24-1 and TRBJ1-5; D gene uncertain. The V end was cut by 2 bases, the J end by 0 bases, with 4 bases between. This CDR3 comprises 14 residues. CDR1 is KGHDR and CDR2 is SFDVKD in the germline V gene. The CDR3 reads CATSDWDSNQPQHF. The CDR3 coding sequence is TGTGCCACCAGTGATTGGGATAGCAATCAGCCCCAGCATTTT.

In this sample, this clonotype turned up many times. V and J are TRBV28 and TRBJ2-5, with 7 bases matching TRBD2. Trimming cost V 6 bases and J 4 bases; bases outside gene matches: 11. This CDR3 comprises 15 residues. CDR1 and CDR2 from the germline V gene are MDHEN and SYDVKM. CDR3 bases: TGTGCCAGCAGCCTCTACCACGGGAGGCTAGAGACCCAGTACTTC. Protein sequence: CASSLYHGRLETQYF. The whole variable domain, filled in from reference TRBV28 and TRBJ2-5, reads DVKVTQSSRYLVKRTGEKVFLECVQDMDHENMFWYRQDPGLGLRLIYFSYDVKMKEKGDIPEGYSVSREKKERFSLILESASTNQTSMYLCASSLYHGRLETQYFGPGTRLLVL.

V is TRBV11-2 and J is TRBJ2-5; the D is unclear. V was clipped by 1 base and J by 1 base, with 1 base between them. The CDR3 has 12 amino acids. Germline CDR1 SGHAT, CDR2 FQNNGV. Here the CDR3 DNA reads TGTGCCAGCAGCTTAGCCCAAGAGACCCAGTACTTC. The encoded protein is CASSLAQETQYF.

This clonotype was observed many times. The CDR3 reads CSVEEETGYNEQFF. The CDR3 DNA follows: TGCAGCGTTGAAGAAGAGACAGGCTACAATGAGCAGTTCTTC. The chain is built from TRBV29-1 and TRBJ2-1, with D maybe TRBD1 (6 bases). The CDR3 sequence is 14 residues long. Looked up from germline, CDR1 is SQVTM and CDR2 is ANQGSEA. V dropped 0 bases and J dropped 3 bases, with 9 bases sitting between them.

Only a few counts were recorded for this clonotype. The rearrangement uses TRBV29-1 and TRBJ2-2; a possible D gene is TRBD1 (5 bases). The CDR3 runs to 15 residues. The V gene's germline CDR1 is SQVTM and CDR2 ANQGSEA. V was pared by 4 bases and J by 2 bases, with 14 bases between. CDR3 region: CSVAGHDENTGELFF. Written as DNA, the CDR3 is TGCAGCGTTGCTGGACATGATGAAAACACCGGGGAGCTGTTTTTT.

This clonotype occurred many times. The chain is built from TRBV5-6 and TRBJ2-7; D is ambiguous. V was trimmed by 2 bases and J by 2 bases, leaving 11 bases between them. Germline V gene sequence: CDR1 SGHDT, CDR2 YYEEEE. This CDR3 is built from 14 residues. The CDR3 sequence is CASSFSRVTYEQYF. The CDR3 nucleotides read TGTGCCAGCAGCTTCTCAAGGGTGACCTACGAGCAGTACTTC.

The chain links TRBV11-2 to TRBJ1-2, with 7 bases aligning to TRBD1. Trimming removed 6 bases from V and 2 bases from J; junction bases left unmatched: 12. The CDR3 sequence is 16 residues long. Germline values: CDR1 SGHAT, CDR2 FQNNGV. The CDR3 reads CASRPSNRGANYGYTF. CDR3 DNA: TGTGCCAGCAGACCTTCTAACAGGGGAGCGAACTATGGCTACACCTTC.

This clonotype has just a few counts. This sequence joins TRBV30 and TRBJ2-7; D is unresolved. V was pared by 4 bases and J by 0 bases, with 10 bases between. This CDR3 has 13 residues. In germline, CDR1 is GTSNPN, CDR2 SVGIG (reference sequence). In DNA, the CDR3 is TGTGCCTGGACTGGCGGAAGCTCCTACGAGCAGTACTTC. Amino acid sequence: CAWTGGSSYEQYF.

This clonotype was counted between two and nine times. The chain has TRBV7-6 and TRBJ1-1; no firm D call. This CDR3 spans 14 amino acids. V was trimmed by 5 bases and J by 1 base, leaving 11 bases between them. Germline-derived CDR1 and CDR2 are SGHVS and FNYEAQ. The DNA for the CDR3 is TGTGCCAGCAGCCCCTCGGAGGGGAACACTGAAGCTTTCTTT. It encodes CASSPSEGNTEAFF.